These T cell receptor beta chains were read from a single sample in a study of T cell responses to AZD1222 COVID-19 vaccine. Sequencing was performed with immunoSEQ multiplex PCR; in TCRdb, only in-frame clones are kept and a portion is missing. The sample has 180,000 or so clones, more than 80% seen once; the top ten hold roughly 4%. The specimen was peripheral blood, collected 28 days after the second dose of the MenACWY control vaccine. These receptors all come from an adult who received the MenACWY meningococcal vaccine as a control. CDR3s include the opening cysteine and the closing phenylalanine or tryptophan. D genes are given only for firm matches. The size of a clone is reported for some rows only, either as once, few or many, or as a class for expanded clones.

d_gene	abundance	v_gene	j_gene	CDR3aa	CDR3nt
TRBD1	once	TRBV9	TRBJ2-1	CASSVSGQPINEQFF	TGTGCCAGCAGCGTATCGGGACAGCCCATCAATGAGCAGTTCTTC
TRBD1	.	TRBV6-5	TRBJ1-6	CASRPGQGLSSPLHF	TGTGCCAGCAGGCCGGGACAGGGGCTGAGTTCACCCCTCCACTTT
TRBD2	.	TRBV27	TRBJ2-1	CASSSEAGGFYNEQFF	TGTGCCAGCAGTTCCGAAGCGGGAGGATTCTACAATGAGCAGTTCTTC
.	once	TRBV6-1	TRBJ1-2	CASSDTNYGYTF	TGTGCCAGCAGTGACACTAACTATGGCTACACCTTC
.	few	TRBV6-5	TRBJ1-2	CASSYDVAGFYGYTF	TGTGCCAGCAGTTACGATGTTGCAGGGTTCTATGGCTACACCTTC
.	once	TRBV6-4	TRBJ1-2	CASSDEFTSGYGYTF	TGTGCCAGCAGTGACGAGTTCACCTCGGGCTATGGCTACACCTTC
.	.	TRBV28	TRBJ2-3	CASSSRGTTYF	TGTGCCAGCAGTTCTCGGGGGACGACGTATTTT
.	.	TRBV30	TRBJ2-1	CAWSVVVENNEQFF	TGTGCCTGGAGCGTTGTGGTGGAGAACAATGAGCAGTTCTTC
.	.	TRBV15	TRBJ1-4	CATSFQPRGEKLFF	TGTGCCACCAGCTTCCAGCCTAGGGGTGAAAAACTGTTTTTT
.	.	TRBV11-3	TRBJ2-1	CASSNIYGVSSGNEQFF	TGTGCCAGCAGCAATATTTATGGGGTGAGTTCGGGAAATGAGCAGTTCTTC
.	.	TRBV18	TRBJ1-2	CASSPDVGTSNYGYTF	TGTGCCAGCTCACCGGACGTTGGGACGTCTAACTATGGCTACACCTTC
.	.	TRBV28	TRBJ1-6	CASSEPPLSDSPLHF	TGTGCCAGCAGCGAACCCCCTTTGTCGGATTCACCCCTCCACTTT
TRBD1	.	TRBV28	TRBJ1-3	CASIGTVSGNTIYF	TGTGCCAGCATAGGGACAGTCTCTGGAAACACCATATATTTT
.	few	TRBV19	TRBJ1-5	CATSWTAINQPQHF	TGTGCCACCTCGTGGACAGCTATCAATCAGCCCCAGCATTTT
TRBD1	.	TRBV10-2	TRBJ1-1	CASGRGDTEAFF	TGCGCCAGCGGCAGGGGGGACACTGAAGCTTTCTTT
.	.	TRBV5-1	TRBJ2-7	CASSAGHSTYEQYF	TGCGCCAGCAGCGCAGGACACTCCACCTACGAGCAGTACTTC
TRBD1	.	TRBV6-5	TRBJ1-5	CASRTGPIQPQHF	TGTGCCAGCAGGACAGGGCCTATCCAGCCCCAGCATTTT
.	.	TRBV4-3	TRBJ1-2	CASSQGRGGDYGYTF	TGCGCCAGCAGCCAAGGGAGGGGGGGCGACTATGGCTACACCTTC
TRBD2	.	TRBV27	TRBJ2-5	CASSFGTIQETQYF	TGTGCCAGCAGTTTCGGGACTATTCAAGAGACCCAGTACTTC
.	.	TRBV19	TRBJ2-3	CASKGGAWSTDTQYF	TGTGCCAGTAAGGGCGGAGCGTGGTCGACAGATACGCAGTATTTT
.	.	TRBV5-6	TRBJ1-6	CASSWTLDNSPLHF	TGTGCCAGCAGCTGGACGCTTGATAATTCACCCCTCCACTTT
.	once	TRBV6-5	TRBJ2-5	CASTPGGGRETQYF	TGTGCCAGCACCCCCGGAGGGGGACGAGAGACCCAGTACTTC
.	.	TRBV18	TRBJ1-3	CASSAIPDRTGNTIYF	TGTGCCAGCTCAGCTATACCCGACAGGACTGGAAACACCATATATTTT
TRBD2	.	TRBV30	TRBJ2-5	CAWSDKGLKGETQYF	TGTGCCTGGAGTGATAAGGGACTAAAAGGAGAGACCCAGTACTTC
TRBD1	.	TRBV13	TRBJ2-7	CASSLTGVAYEQYF	TGTGCCAGCAGCTTGACAGGGGTGGCATACGAGCAGTACTTC
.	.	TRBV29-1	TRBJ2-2	CSVELAPRELFF	TGCAGCGTTGAATTAGCACCGCGGGAGCTGTTTTTT
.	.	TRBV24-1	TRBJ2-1	CATSDQRGGDEQFF	TGTGCCACCAGTGATCAAAGGGGAGGCGATGAGCAGTTCTTC
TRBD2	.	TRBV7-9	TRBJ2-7	CAWELAGKNYEQYF	TGTGCCTGGGAGCTAGCGGGGAAGAATTACGAGCAGTACTTC
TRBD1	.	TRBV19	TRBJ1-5	CASSPRTGVGQPQHF	TGTGCCAGTAGTCCGCGGACAGGGGTCGGGCAGCCCCAGCATTTT
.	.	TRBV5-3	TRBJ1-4	CARSLGPRGEKLFF	TGTGCCAGAAGCTTGGGGCCCCGAGGGGAAAAACTGTTTTTT
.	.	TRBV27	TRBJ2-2	CATRTDSNTGELFF	TGTGCCACACGGACAGACTCCAACACCGGGGAGCTGTTTTTT
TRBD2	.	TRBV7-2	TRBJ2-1	CASSPRGLAVYNEQFF	TGTGCCAGCAGCCCCCGAGGACTAGCGGTGTACAATGAGCAGTTCTTC
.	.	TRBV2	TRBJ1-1	CASSSGRNTEAFF	TGTGCCAGCAGCTCGGGCCGTAACACTGAAGCTTTCTTT
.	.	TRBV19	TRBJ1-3	CASRRLSGNTIYF	TGTGCCAGTAGGAGGCTCTCTGGAAACACCATATATTTT
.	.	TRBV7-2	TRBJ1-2	CASSLAHGATIHYGYTF	TGTGCCAGCAGCTTAGCCCACGGGGCCACGATCCACTATGGCTACACCTTC
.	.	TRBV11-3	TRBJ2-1	CASSLDSYNEQFF	TGTGCCAGCAGCTTAGACAGCTACAATGAGCAGTTCTTC
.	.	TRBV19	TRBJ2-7	CASKWSGRHYEQYF	TGTGCCAGTAAATGGAGTGGCAGGCACTACGAGCAGTACTTC
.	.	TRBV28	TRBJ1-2	CASSASRGYTF	TGTGCCAGCAGTGCCTCCCGAGGCTACACCTTC
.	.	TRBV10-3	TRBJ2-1	CAIMGEEYNEQFF	TGTGCCATCATGGGGGAGGAGTACAATGAGCAGTTCTTC
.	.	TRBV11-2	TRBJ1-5	CASSFGRDQPQHF	TGTGCCAGCAGCTTCGGCCGCGATCAGCCCCAGCATTTT
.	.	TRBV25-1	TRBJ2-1	CASSATRGYNEQFF	TGTGCCAGCAGTGCCACGAGGGGATACAATGAGCAGTTCTTC
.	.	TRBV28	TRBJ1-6	CASSLRRTGFPSYNSPLHF	TGTGCCAGCAGTTTAAGGAGAACAGGGTTTCCCTCCTATAATTCACCCCTCCACTTT
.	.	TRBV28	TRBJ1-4	CASSSQGINEKLFF	TGTGCCAGCAGTTCGCAGGGAATTAATGAAAAACTGTTTTTT
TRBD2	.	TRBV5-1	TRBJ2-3	CASTYLAGAGDTQYF	TGCGCCAGCACCTACTTAGCGGGAGCGGGAGATACGCAGTATTTT
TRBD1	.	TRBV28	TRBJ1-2	CASRGETGSVYGYTF	TGTGCCAGCAGGGGAGAGACAGGGTCGGTCTATGGCTACACCTTC
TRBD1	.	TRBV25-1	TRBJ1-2	CASSDPGQGAFGYTF	TGTGCCAGCAGTGATCCGGGACAGGGGGCGTTTGGCTACACCTTC
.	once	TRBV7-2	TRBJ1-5	CASSFEGVGSNQPQHF	TGTGCCAGCAGCTTCGAAGGGGTGGGTAGCAATCAGCCCCAGCATTTT
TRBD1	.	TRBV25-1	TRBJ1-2	CASGRRFPGQGSYGYTF	TGTGCCAGCGGCCGCAGGTTTCCGGGACAGGGGTCCTATGGCTACACCTTC
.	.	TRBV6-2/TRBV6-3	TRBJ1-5	CASSYRQISNQPQHF	TGTGCCAGCAGTTACCGACAGATTAGCAATCAGCCCCAGCATTTT
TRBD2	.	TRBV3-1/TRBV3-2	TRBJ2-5	CASSQNPGLAYGWETQYF	TGTGCCAGCAGCCAGAACCCGGGACTAGCTTATGGGTGGGAGACCCAGTACTTC